These 21 T cell receptor beta chains share one sample of origin, sequenced in a study of cytomegalovirus exposure and HLA in healthy donors. The PCR made use of 60 Vbeta and 13 Jbeta primers. Profiled with immunoSEQ multiplex PCR; TCRdb holds only in-frame clones, not every one. The sample has roughly 30,000 clones; the top ten hold less than 3.5%. The specimen was PBMCs. These receptors all come from a woman between 40 and 55 years old in good health and CMV-seropositive.

The chain employs TRBV2 and TRBJ2-5, with 7 bases matching TRBD2. The V and J ends lost 0 bases and 7 bases, in that order; junction bases with no gene match: 8. This CDR3 region has 15 residues. The germline gives CDR1 SNHLY, CDR2 FYNNEI. The CDR3: CASSEALHRGGTQYF. The CDR3 DNA is TGTGCCAGCAGTGAAGCGCTTCATCGCGGGGGGACCCAGTACTTC.

The chain uses TRBV11-2 and TRBJ2-1; TRBD1 matches at 11 bases. V lost 3 bases, J lost 6 bases, and 10 bases stayed unmatched. Looked up from germline, CDR1 is SGHAT and CDR2 is FQNNGV. This CDR3 has 17 amino acids. The CDR3 reads CASSFNSGTGGVNEQFF. The CDR3 nucleotides read TGTGCCAGCAGCTTCAACAGCGGGACAGGGGGGGTCAATGAGCAGTTCTTC.

The chain links TRBV6-1 to TRBJ1-1, with 7 bases fitting TRBD1. Germline CDR1 reads MNHNS; CDR2 reads SASEGT. Losses at the gene ends were 6 bases for V and 4 bases for J; bases not matched to a gene: 5. This CDR3 has 13 residues. This CDR3 reads CASRKQGGTEAFF. For the CDR3, the DNA is TGTGCCAGCAGGAAGCAGGGGGGCACTGAAGCTTTCTTT.

This chain links TRBV19 with TRBJ2-7; a possible D gene is TRBD1 (6 bases). CDR3 size: 12 residues. V lost 5 bases and J lost 3, with 8 bases in between. From germline, CDR1 is LNHDA and CDR2 SQIVND (reference sequence). CDR3 sequence (DNA): TGTGCCAGTAGTCTGACAGGCTACGAGCAGTACTTC. Its protein is CASSLTGYEQYF. Based on the CDR3 plus reference TRBV19 and TRBJ2-7, the full variable domain is DGGITQSPKYLFRKEGQNVTLSCEQNLNHDAMYWYRQDPGQGLRLIYYSQIVNDFQKGDIAEGYSVSREKKESFPLTVTSAQKNPTAFYLCASSLTGYEQYFGPGTRLTVT.

CDR3 DNA: TGTGCCAGTAGTATAAGCAGGGGGTCCTACGAGCAGTACTTC. It yields the protein CASSISRGSYEQYF. The rearrangement links TRBV19 to TRBJ2-7; TRBD1 aligns across 7 bases. J lost 1 base, V lost 2 bases, and 2 bases had no gene match. The germline V gene has CDR1 LNHDA and CDR2 SQIVND (reference sequence). This CDR3 contains 14 residues.

The gene calls are TRBV27 and TRBJ2-7; D might be TRBD1 (5 bases). The germline V gene has CDR1 MNHEY and CDR2 SMNVEV (reference sequence). V was trimmed by 3 bases and J by 0 bases, leaving 12 bases between them. The CDR3 has 15 residues. CDR3 DNA: TGTGCCAGCAGTTTCAGGGAAACCAGCTCCTACGAGCAGTACTTC. It yields the protein CASSFRETSSYEQYF.

The CDR3 region is CAIGGQGALDTEAFF. The CDR3 region has the DNA TGTGCCATCGGGGGACAGGGGGCGCTTGACACTGAAGCTTTCTTT. The chain carries TRBV19 and TRBJ1-1, with 12 bases lining up with TRBD1. After removal of 10 bases from V and 3 bases from J, the junction contained 9 bases not matched to a gene. The germline V gene encodes CDR1 LNHDA and CDR2 SQIVND (reference sequence). CDR3 length: 15 residues.

The rearrangement uses TRBV30 and TRBJ1-1; D remains ambiguous. The germline V and J ends were trimmed by 5 bases and 1 base, with 11 bases remaining between them. This CDR3 is 13 amino acids long. Germline V gives CDR1 GTSNPN, CDR2 SVGIG (reference sequence). CDR3 protein: CAWGRRGNTEAFF. The CDR3 coding sequence is TGTGCCTGGGGCCGGCGAGGGAACACTGAAGCTTTCTTT.

The CDR3 region is CASSAPWGYGSADTQYF. Written as DNA, the CDR3 is TGTGCCAGCAGTGCCCCGTGGGGCTACGGGAGTGCAGATACGCAGTATTTT. The V call is TRBV27, the J call TRBJ2-3; a weak D match, TRBD2 (6 bases). The CDR3 length is 17 residues. Germline CDR1 is MNHEY and CDR2 is SMNVEV (reference sequence). Trimming stripped 5 bases from V and 4 bases from J, with 22 bases between.

V is TRBV10-3 and J is TRBJ1-5, with D perhaps matching TRBD1 (5 bases). This CDR3 contains 14 residues. The germline gives CDR1 ENHRY, CDR2 SYGVKD. The V end lost 2 bases, the J end lost 11 bases, and 16 bases lay between the germline ends. The CDR3 DNA reads TGTGCCATCAGTGAGGAGGTGGGGCGCGGAGCCCAGCATTTT. It translates to CAISEEVGRGAQHF.

The chain employs TRBV6-1 and TRBJ1-2; tentatively, D is TRBD1 (6 bases). V shed 6 bases and J shed 8 bases, with 16 bases lying between them. CDR3 length: 13 residues. The germline V gene encodes CDR1 MNHNS and CDR2 SASEGT. DNA of the CDR3: TGTGCCAGCAGCGCAGACCCAAGGGGGGGCTACACCTTC. Translated, it gives CASSADPRGGYTF.

The V call is TRBV5-1, the J call TRBJ2-1, with 10 nucleotides matching TRBD2. V lost 1 base to trimming and J lost 4 bases; unmatched junction nucleotides: 8. The CDR3 covers 17 residues. CDR1 and CDR2 (germline): SGHRS, YFSETQ. CDR3 region: CASSLSPAGGPYNEQFF. CDR3 DNA sequence: TGCGCCAGCAGCTTGTCCCCAGCGGGAGGGCCTTACAATGAGCAGTTCTTC.

The chain recombines TRBV19 with TRBJ2-7; possible D gene TRBD2, 5 bases. The germline CDR1 and CDR2 sequences are LNHDA and SQIVND (reference sequence). CDR3 length: 14 amino acids. Trimming pared 3 bases from V and 2 bases from J, leaving 11 bases between. The CDR3 spells CASSIEGVAYEQYF. Written as DNA, the CDR3 is TGTGCCAGTAGTATTGAGGGTGTAGCCTACGAGCAGTACTTC.

The V call is TRBV4-2, the J call TRBJ1-4; D gene unclear. The germline CDR1 and CDR2 sequences are LGHNA and YNFKEQ. Trimming removed 0 bases at V and 4 bases at J, with 21 bases between. This CDR3 has 19 amino acids. Here the CDR3 reads CASSQDRELSERFNEKLFF. As DNA, the CDR3 is TGTGCCAGCAGCCAAGATCGGGAGTTATCTGAAAGGTTTAATGAAAAACTGTTTTTT.

The V call is TRBV6-1, the J call TRBJ2-7, with 8 positions matching TRBD1. The CDR3 is made up of 15 amino acids. Germline lookup yields CDR1 MNHNS and CDR2 SASEGT. Trimming removed 5 bases from V and 6 bases from J; junction bases left unmatched: 12. The CDR3 sequence: CASSSNHRGFLEQYF. CDR3 DNA sequence: TGTGCCAGCAGTTCTAACCACAGGGGGTTTCTCGAGCAGTACTTC.

V gene TRBV29-1 combines with J gene TRBJ2-1; 7 nucleotides match TRBD2. CDR3 length: 15 residues. Germline values: CDR1 SQVTM, CDR2 ANQGSEA. V shed 3 bases, J shed 2 bases, and the junction held 7 bases outside the gene matches. The CDR3 DNA reads as TGCAGCGTTGAGGGGGGTCTAGCGGCCTACAATGAGCAGTTCTTC. This translates into CSVEGGLAAYNEQFF.

The chain links TRBV7-9 to TRBJ2-2, with D unclear. Trimming stripped 11 bases from V and 2 bases from J, with 15 bases between. The germline gives CDR1 SEHNR, CDR2 FQNEAQ (reference sequence). The CDR3 runs to 14 residues. Here the CDR3 reads CAARDLINTGELFF. DNA of the CDR3: TGTGCCGCTCGAGATCTGATTAACACCGGGGAGCTGTTTTTT.

This chain uses TRBV4-3 with TRBJ2-3; D unresolved. The CDR3 spans 15 residues. V lost 1 base, J lost 0 bases, and 8 bases lay in between. CDR1 is LGHNA and CDR2 is YSLEER in the germline V gene. In DNA, the CDR3 is TGCGCCAGCAGCCAAGCCGGAGCTAGCACAGATACGCAGTATTTT. It specifies CASSQAGASTDTQYF.

This clone registers medium-sized (0.01 to 0.1%) by frequency. The DNA for the CDR3 is TGTGCCAGCAGCGCAGGGGGCGATGGCTACACCTTC. Amino acid sequence: CASSAGGDGYTF. The chain combines TRBV6-5 with TRBJ1-2; 8 positions agree with TRBD1. Germline V CDR1 and CDR2: MNHEY, SVGAGI. The ends lost 6 bases at V and 6 bases at J; junction bases unmatched: 3. The CDR3 is 12 amino acids.

The chain employs TRBV10-3 and TRBJ2-5; tentative D call: TRBD1 (6 bases). Germline CDR1 reads ENHRY; CDR2 reads SYGVKD. The V end lost 2 bases, the J end lost 2 bases, and 6 bases lay between the germline ends. The CDR3 length is 13 residues. CDR3 protein: CAISEGQQETQYF. The CDR3 DNA sequence: TGTGCCATCAGTGAGGGACAGCAAGAGACCCAGTACTTC.

The chain couples TRBV6-5 to TRBJ1-3; no clear D gene. The V end lost 7 bases, the J end lost 0 bases, and 13 bases lay between the germline ends. Germline lookup yields CDR1 MNHEY and CDR2 SVGAGI. The CDR3 is made up of 15 amino acids. CDR3 amino acids: CASKPDWSSGNTIYF. The CDR3 region has the DNA TGTGCCAGCAAACCGGACTGGAGCTCTGGAAACACCATATATTTT.